These T cell receptor beta chains were read from a single sample in a study of metastatic and nonmetastatic thyroid tumors. TCRdb re-clonotyped the PCR reads via MiXCR. The sample consists of some 4,000 clones, about 31% of them appearing once. What was sequenced was adjacent normal tissue. These TCRs come from a male donor with papillary thyroid cancer or a benign thyroid nodule (not recorded which). Some clones in this sample may be carry-over from other donors' samples. Each CDR3 is given with its conserved first and last residue. The D gene is left open where the match is weak. Rows give clone size only sometimes, using once, few, many, or a class for an expanded clone.

CDR3 length | clone size | J gene | V gene | D gene | CDR3 DNA | CDR3 protein
11 | - | TRBJ2-1 | TRBV20-1 | - | TGCAGTGCCAGAGACGGACGGGTTCAGTTCTTC | CSARDGRVQFF
13 | - | TRBJ2-7 | TRBV20-1 | - | TGCAGTGCTAGGGTGGCGTCTAACTACGAGCAGTACTTC | CSARVASNYEQYF
13 | medium-sized | TRBJ2-1 | TRBV30 | - | TGTGCCTGGATACCCTTCTCCTACAATGAGCAGTTCTTC | CAWIPFSYNEQFF
14 | few | TRBJ2-3 | TRBV6-5 | TRBD2 | TGTGCCAGCAGTTACGGGAGGGACACAGATACGCAGTATTTT | CASSYGRDTDTQYF
14 | few | TRBJ1-6 | TRBV28 | TRBD1 | TGTGCCACCTTTGGGACAGGGTTAGCTTCACCCCTCCACTTT | CATFGTGLASPLHF
18 | - | TRBJ1-5 | TRBV19 | - | TGTGCCAGCCAAAGTGGGCAGGAGAAGATTTATAGCAATCAGCCCCAGCATTTT | CASQSGQEKIYSNQPQHF
12 | - | TRBJ1-2 | TRBV20-1 | - | TGCAGTGCTGGGGGAGCTTCCTATGGCTACACCTTC | CSAGGASYGYTF
15 | large | TRBJ2-7 | TRBV28 | TRBD2 | TGTGCCAGCAGTCAGCAAGCGGGAGATGTCTACGAGCAGTACTTC | CASSQQAGDVYEQYF
16 | once | TRBJ2-7 | TRBV20-1 | TRBD2 | TGCAGTGCTACTGGCCTAGCGGGAGTCATCTCCTACGAGCATTACTTC | CSATGLAGVISYEHYF
14 | medium-sized | TRBJ1-5 | TRBV2 | - | TGTGCCAGCACAGCACAAACTAGCAATCAGCCCCAGCATTTT | CASTAQTSNQPQHF
16 | - | TRBJ2-6 | TRBV20-1 | - | TGCAGTGCTAGAGAGAGAGGGGTACCTGGGGCCAACGTCCTGACTTTC | CSARERGVPGANVLTF
15 | - | TRBJ2-5 | TRBV5-1 | TRBD2 | TGCGCCAGCAGCGTAGCGGGGGGAAGAGGGGAGACCCAGTACTTC | CASSVAGGRGETQYF
16 | - | TRBJ1-5 | TRBV4-2 | TRBD1 | TGTGCCAGCAGCCCTAGCAGGGGGCTCGGCAATCAGCCCCAGCATTTT | CASSPSRGLGNQPQHF
15 | - | TRBJ1-6 | TRBV30 | - | TGTGCCTGGAGTATCAGCGGACAGAGGAATTCACCCCTCCACTTT | CAWSISGQRNSPLHF
14 | - | TRBJ2-2 | TRBV6-1 | - | TGTGCCAGCAGCCGGCCCGGGGTCGGCGGGGAGCTGTTTTTT | CASSRPGVGGELFF
16 | few | TRBJ1-1 | TRBV5-1 | - | TGCGCCAGCAGCTTGGCGACCGCCCTTGGGGACACTGAAGCTTTCTTT | CASSLATALGDTEAFF
14 | - | TRBJ1-3 | TRBV20-1 | - | TGCAGTGCTAGAGGACTCGGGGTCGGAAACACCATATATTTT | CSARGLGVGNTIYF
15 | - | TRBJ2-7 | TRBV20-1 | - | TGCAGTGCTAGAGAGGGGTCAGGCAGTTCCTACGAGCAGTACTTC | CSAREGSGSSYEQYF
16 | large | TRBJ1-5 | TRBV28 | - | TGTGCCAGCAGTCTGGATAATGGGGGCGAGGGTCAGCCCCAGCATTTT | CASSLDNGGEGQPQHF
14 | few | TRBJ2-7 | TRBV7-2 | TRBD2 | TGTGCCAGCAGCTTAGACGGGAGGGATTACGAGCAGTACTTC | CASSLDGRDYEQYF
13 | few | TRBJ2-7 | TRBV6-2/TRBV6-3 | - | TGTGCCAGCAGTCCGACATCCCCCTACGAGCAGTACTTC | CASSPTSPYEQYF
14 | medium-sized | TRBJ2-3 | TRBV20-1 | TRBD2 | TGCAGTGCTCCGTCTAGCGGGAGGGGGGATACGCAGTATTTT | CSAPSSGRGDTQYF
13 | - | TRBJ2-7 | TRBV7-8 | - | TGTGCCAGCAGCCCGGGGCCCTCCTACGAGCAGTACTTC | CASSPGPSYEQYF
11 | medium-sized | TRBJ2-1 | TRBV10-2 | - | TGCGCCAGCAGTGTGAGTGTTGAGCAGTTCTTC | CASSVSVEQFF
15 | medium-sized | TRBJ2-5 | TRBV5-1 | - | TGCGCCAGCAGGCGGGACGGGGGAATCCAAGAGACCCAGTACTTC | CASRRDGGIQETQYF
11 | medium-sized | TRBJ2-4 | TRBV2 | - | TGTGCCAGCAGTGTTTCAAACATTCAGTACTTC | CASSVSNIQYF
11 | - | TRBJ2-2 | TRBV27 | - | TGTGCCAGCAGTTTGTCCGGGGAGCTGTTTTTT | CASSLSGELFF
14 | few | TRBJ2-7 | TRBV6-1 | - | TGTGCCAGCAGTGAAGGGCTGTTCATGGGCGAGCAGTACTTC | CASSEGLFMGEQYF
18 | medium-sized | TRBJ2-1 | TRBV28 | TRBD2 | TGTGCCAGCAGTTCCTATTTAGTCGAGCGGGAGGAGTTAAATGAGCAGTTCTTC | CASSSYLVEREELNEQFF
15 | - | TRBJ1-5 | TRBV5-6 | TRBD1 | TGTGCCAGCAGCTTGTGGACAGGGGGTAATCAGCCCCAGCATTTT | CASSLWTGGNQPQHF
13 | few | TRBJ1-2 | TRBV6-1 | - | TGTGCCAGCAGAAGGGGATTTAACTATGGCTACACCTTC | CASRRGFNYGYTF
16 | - | TRBJ2-1 | TRBV19 | TRBD2 | TGTGCCAGTAGCCATTATAGCGGGGCATCCTACAATGAGCAGTTCTTC | CASSHYSGASYNEQFF
15 | - | TRBJ2-1 | TRBV7-3 | - | TGTGCCAGCAGCTTCCGGCAGGGGTTAAACAATGAGCAGTTCTTC | CASSFRQGLNNEQFF
14 | few | TRBJ2-2 | TRBV12-3/TRBV12-4 | - | TGTGCCAGCAGTCTTGTAGGTACTACCGGGGAGCTGTTTTTT | CASSLVGTTGELFF
16 | few | TRBJ1-1 | TRBV28 | - | TGTGCCAGCGGGTCGACTGGAGGTTCTCGATCCGGGGAGGCTTTCTTT | CASGSTGGSRSGEAFF
13 | large | TRBJ1-1 | TRBV10-1 | - | TGCGCCAGCAAAAGACAGGTCGATGATGAAGCTTTCTTT | CASKRQVDDEAFF
13 | few | TRBJ2-7 | TRBV20-1 | - | TGCAGTGCCCCTGTTCCCGTGGGCAGGGAGCGGTACTTC | CSAPVPVGRERYF
13 | few | TRBJ1-5 | TRBV6-1 | - | TGTGCCAGCAGATCCGACGGATATCAGCCCCAGCATTTT | CASRSDGYQPQHF
13 | - | TRBJ1-1 | TRBV6-2/TRBV6-3 | - | TGTGCCAGCAGAAAACAGTGGAACACTGAAGCTTTCTTT | CASRKQWNTEAFF
11 | - | TRBJ2-3 | TRBV7-8 | - | TGTGCCAGCAGCTCCTCCGATACGCAGTATTTT | CASSSSDTQYF
16 | - | TRBJ2-2 | TRBV2 | TRBD2 | TGTGCCAGCAGTGAAACTAGCGGGAGGGCAACCGGGGAGCTGTTTTTT | CASSETSGRATGELFF
13 | - | TRBJ2-7 | TRBV20-1 | - | TGCAGTGCTAGGCGGGACGGGTCGGACGAGCAGTACTTC | CSARRDGSDEQYF
13 | - | TRBJ2-7 | TRBV6-1 | - | TGTGCCAGCAGTGAATGGGGGAACGGTGAGCAGTACTTC | CASSEWGNGEQYF
14 | - | TRBJ2-7 | TRBV7-2 | TRBD2 | TGTGCCAGCAACCTAGCGGGGGATATCGGCGAGCAGTACTTC | CASNLAGDIGEQYF
13 | few | TRBJ2-7 | TRBV6-1 | - | TGTGCCAGCAGTGAGGCAGGGCCCTACGAGCAGTACTTC | CASSEAGPYEQYF